This entry describes one T cell receptor (beta chain). This sample is drawn from a study of blood T cell repertoires in COVID-19. Profiling relied on immunoSEQ multiplex PCR, and the TCRdb table lists in-frame clones only, not all of them. Among roughly 190,000 clones listed, 86% were seen once. This CDR3 region has 14 residues. J was trimmed by 8 bases and V by 3 bases; bases with no gene match: 6. Germline V gene lookup returns CDR1 SGHRS and CDR2 YFSETQ. V usage is TRBV5-1 and J usage is TRBJ1-3, with TRBD1 identical over 9 bases. The clonotype originates from a woman older than 75 in a cohort sampled during active or convalescent COVID-19. Sequencing input: peripheral blood. CDR3 amino acids: CASSSGQGRDTIYF. CDR3 in DNA: TGCGCCAGCAGCTCGGGACAGGGTAGAGACACCATATATTTT.